Listed below are T cell receptor beta chains from one sample, sequenced in a study of blood T cell repertoires in COVID-19. Sequenced by immunoSEQ multiplex PCR; TCRdb stores in-frame clones only, minus some. The repertoire holds some 130,000 clones, with 80% as singletons. The specimen was peripheral blood. All receptors come from a man aged 65-85 years with acute or convalescent COVID-19. The CDR3 runs from the conserved cysteine through the conserved F or W. The D gene is left open where the match is weak. Clone size is not always given. Where it is, it says once, few, many or a class for expanded clones.

cdr3_nt cdr3_aa clone_size j_call v_call d_call
TGCGCCAGCAGCAGAGCCGGACAGGGATTCAACACTGAAGCTTTCTTT CASSRAGQGFNTEAFF few TRBJ1-1 TRBV5-1 TRBD1
TGCGCCAGCAGCAGGGGACAGGGGGCGTATGGGAACACTGAAGCTTTCTTT CASSRGQGAYGNTEAFF - TRBJ1-1 TRBV5-1 TRBD1
TGTGCCAGCAGTTCGTCGACTAGCGGGGGATCCTACAATGAGCAGTTCTTC CASSSSTSGGSYNEQFF few TRBJ2-1 TRBV27 TRBD2
TGTGCCAGCAGCCCCCATGGACAGGGGGTAAATTCACCCCTCCACTTT CASSPHGQGVNSPLHF - TRBJ1-6 TRBV3-1/TRBV3-2 TRBD1
TGTGCCAGCAGTTGGGGGGGCGTAGATACGCAGTATTTT CASSWGGVDTQYF - TRBJ2-3 TRBV28 -
TGTGCCAGCAGCTCCATTATAGCGGGCACCGGGGAGCTGTTTTTT CASSSIIAGTGELFF - TRBJ2-2 TRBV7-2 TRBD2
TGTGCCAGCATCCAATATACGGCCCGGGATGGCTACACCTTC CASIQYTARDGYTF many TRBJ1-2 TRBV2 -
TGTGCCAGCGCTTTCGGGGTAGACAATGAGCAGTTCTTC CASAFGVDNEQFF - TRBJ2-1 TRBV6-4 -
TGTGCCAGCAGCCTCAAGACAGGGGGGAACACTGAAGCTTTCTTT CASSLKTGGNTEAFF - TRBJ1-1 TRBV7-6 TRBD1
TGTGCCAGCAGCCCACGAGGGGGGAGGGCCTACGAGCAGTACTTC CASSPRGGRAYEQYF - TRBJ2-7 TRBV7-6 -
TGTGCCAGTAGTGCCTTGGCCACCACCGGGGAGCTGTTTTTT CASSALATTGELFF - TRBJ2-2 TRBV19 -
TGTGCCAGCAGCCAAATCGGACTACGGGACAGTTATGCAACTAATGAAAAACTGTTTTTT CASSQIGLRDSYATNEKLFF - TRBJ1-4 TRBV3-1/TRBV3-2 TRBD1
TGTGCCAGCAGAGCCGGGACAGGGTATGGCTACACCTTC CASRAGTGYGYTF - TRBJ1-2 TRBV2 TRBD1
TGTGCCAGCAGCTTAGACGGCTCGGGACACCTGAACACTGAAGCTTTCTTT CASSLDGSGHLNTEAFF - TRBJ1-1 TRBV7-6 -
TGTGCCACCAGTGAGGGGACTAGGAGCGAGCAGTACTTC CATSEGTRSEQYF - TRBJ2-7 TRBV24-1 TRBD2
TGTGCCAGCTCACTACAGGGGACGGGAAACACCATATATTTT CASSLQGTGNTIYF - TRBJ1-3 TRBV18 TRBD1
TGCGCCAGCAGTGCCCGGGCAGGGAGCAATCAGCCCCAGCATTTT CASSARAGSNQPQHF - TRBJ1-5 TRBV10-2 -
TGTGCCAGCAGCTCCTTCTTTTGGACAGCCAACTATGGCTACACCTTC CASSSFFWTANYGYTF few TRBJ1-2 TRBV5-6 -
TGTGCCAGCAGTTTATATAAGTTGGGGGCCGAGGGGCAGTTCTTC CASSLYKLGAEGQFF - TRBJ2-1 TRBV27 -